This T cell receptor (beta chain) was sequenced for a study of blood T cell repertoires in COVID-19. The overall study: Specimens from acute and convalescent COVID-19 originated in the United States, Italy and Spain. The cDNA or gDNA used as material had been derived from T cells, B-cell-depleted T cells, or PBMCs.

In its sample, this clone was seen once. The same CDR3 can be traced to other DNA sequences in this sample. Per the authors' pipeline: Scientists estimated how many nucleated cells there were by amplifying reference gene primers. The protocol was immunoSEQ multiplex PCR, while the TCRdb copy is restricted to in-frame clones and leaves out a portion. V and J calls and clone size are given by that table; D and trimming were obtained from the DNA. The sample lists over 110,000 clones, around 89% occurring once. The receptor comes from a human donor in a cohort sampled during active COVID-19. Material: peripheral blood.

CDR3 sequence: CASSSTYEQYF. In nucleotides, the CDR3 is TGCGCCAGCAGCTCCACCTACGAGCAGTACTTC. The J gene is TRBJ2-7, the V gene TRBV5-1, with unresolved D. Germline CDR1 and CDR2: SGHRS and YFSETQ. This CDR3 is 11 amino acids long. The V gene lost 3 bases and the J gene lost 2 bases, with 3 bases spanning the gap.